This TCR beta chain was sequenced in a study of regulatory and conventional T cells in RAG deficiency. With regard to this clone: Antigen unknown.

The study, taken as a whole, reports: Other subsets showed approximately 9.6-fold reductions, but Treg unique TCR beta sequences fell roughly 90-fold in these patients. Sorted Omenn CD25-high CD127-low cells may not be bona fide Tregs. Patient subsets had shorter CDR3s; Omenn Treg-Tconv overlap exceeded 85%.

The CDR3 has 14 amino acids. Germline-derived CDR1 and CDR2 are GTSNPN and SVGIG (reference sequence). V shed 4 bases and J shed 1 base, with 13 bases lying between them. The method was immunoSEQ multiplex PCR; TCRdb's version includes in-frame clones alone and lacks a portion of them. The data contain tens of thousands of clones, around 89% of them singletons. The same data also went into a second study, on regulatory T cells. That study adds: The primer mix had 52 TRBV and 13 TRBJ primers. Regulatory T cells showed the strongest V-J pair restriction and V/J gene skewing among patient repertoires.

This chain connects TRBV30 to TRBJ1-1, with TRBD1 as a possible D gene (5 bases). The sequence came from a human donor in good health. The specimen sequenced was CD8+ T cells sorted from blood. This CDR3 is CAWKGAGANTEAFF. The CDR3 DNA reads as TGTGCCTGGAAAGGGGCGGGAGCGAACACTGAAGCTTTCTTT.